This is a list of T cell receptor beta chains from one sample in a study of early T cells in non-severe SARS-CoV-2 infection. MiXCR was run by TCRdb on the 5' RACE reads, yielding one entry per CDR3 protein. The table lists 70,000 or so distinct CDR3 sequences, 10% of them singletons. The source material was whole blood, sampled at baseline. Every receptor here comes from an adult who was a healthcare worker with PCR-confirmed SARS-CoV-2 infection or an uninfected control (not recorded which). The CDR3 runs from the conserved cysteine through the conserved F or W. Each record gives: V gene, D gene, J gene, clone size, CDR3 DNA, CDR3 protein. The D gene is left open where the match is weak. The size of a clone is reported for some rows only, either as once, few or many, or as a class for expanded clones.

>TRBV6-2/TRBV6-3|NA|TRBJ2-5|many
TGTGCCAGCATCACATCCGGGCCACAAGAGACCCAGTACTTC
CASITSGPQETQYF
>TRBV5-1|TRBD1|TRBJ2-3|many
TGCGCCAGCAGCTTGGATCCAGGGGGAATAGATACGCAGTATTTT
CASSLDPGGIDTQYF
>TRBV4-3|NA|TRBJ2-3|NA
TGCGCCAGCAGCCAAGAGGGGGTCCCCACAGATACGCAGTATTTT
CASSQEGVPTDTQYF
>TRBV6-5|NA|TRBJ2-2|NA
TGTGCCAGCAGTTACGGGACACTCACCGGGGAGCTGTTTTTT
CASSYGTLTGELFF
>TRBV11-2|NA|TRBJ1-1|many
TGTGCCAGCAGCTTGACTGAAGCTTTCTTT
CASSLTEAFF
>TRBV18|NA|TRBJ2-7|few
TGTGCCAGCTCACCATTTACCACGGGACCAAGCTACGAGCAGTACTTC
CASSPFTTGPSYEQYF
>TRBV4-2|NA|TRBJ2-3|NA
TGTGCCAGCAGCCAAGATCACCCCGATACGCAGTATTTT
CASSQDHPDTQYF
>TRBV11-2|NA|TRBJ2-7|few
TGTGCCAGCAGCCAGGACAGCCCCTACGAGCAGTACTTC
CASSQDSPYEQYF
>TRBV29-1|TRBD2|TRBJ2-1|NA
TGCAGCGTCGACCCAGCTAGCGGGGGGGCTGATGAGCAGTTCTTC
CSVDPASGGADEQFF
>TRBV7-9|NA|TRBJ2-1|few
TGTGCCAGCAGCTTAGGTACTCCTGAGCAGTTCTTC
CASSLGTPEQFF
>TRBV30|NA|TRBJ1-2|NA
TGTGCCTGTACTAGCCCCCTCACCTTC
CACTSPLTF
>TRBV5-1|NA|TRBJ2-3|once
TGCGCCAGCAAGGCGGGGAGCACAGATACGCAGTATTTT
CASKAGSTDTQYF
>TRBV2|TRBD2|TRBJ2-1|NA
TGTGCCAGCGCGGGGGGTTTATACAATGAGCAGTTCTTC
CASAGGLYNEQFF
>TRBV5-1|NA|TRBJ2-7|NA
TGCGCCAGCAGCTTGATCAGAGGCACCTACGAGCAGTACTTC
CASSLIRGTYEQYF
>TRBV7-8|TRBD1|TRBJ2-7|few
TGTGCCAGCAGATCGGACAGGGGGGACCTATACGAGCAGTACTTC
CASRSDRGDLYEQYF
>TRBV6-2/TRBV6-3|TRBD2|TRBJ2-5|few
TGTGCCAGCAGGCTTAGCGGGGCTCAAGAGACCCAGTACTTC
CASRLSGAQETQYF
>TRBV6-6|NA|TRBJ2-6|NA
TGTGCCAGCAGTTACGGCAGCCAGTCTGGGGCCAACGTCCTGACTTTC
CASSYGSQSGANVLTF
>TRBV24-1|TRBD1|TRBJ1-1|many
TGTGCCACCAGTGATGCGAGGGGACAGGGGAACACTGAAGCTTTCTTT
CATSDARGQGNTEAFF
>TRBV5-1|TRBD1|TRBJ1-2|NA
TGCGCCAGCAGCTTGACAGGGGGATTCCCTGACCCGTATGGCTACACCTTC
CASSLTGGFPDPYGYTF
>TRBV5-1|NA|TRBJ1-1|many
TGCGCCAGCAGCTTGGGGCCCCAGGCGGACACTGAAGCTTTCTTT
CASSLGPQADTEAFF
>TRBV5-1|NA|TRBJ2-2|many
TGCGCCAGCACTCTTAATGGCAGGGGCAACACCGGGGAGCTGTTTTTT
CASTLNGRGNTGELFF
>TRBV5-1|TRBD1|TRBJ1-1|few
TGCGCCAGCAGCGGACGACAGGGGGAGTTTGAAGCTTTCTTT
CASSGRQGEFEAFF
>TRBV4-1|TRBD1|TRBJ2-3|once
TGCGCCAGCAGCCAAGAGGCAAGGGGGCAGGATACGCAGTATTTT
CASSQEARGQDTQYF
>TRBV6-6|NA|TRBJ1-6|few
TGTGCCAGCAACATCCTCCCCAGCTCAAATTCACCCCTCCACTTT
CASNILPSSNSPLHF
>TRBV11-2|TRBD2|TRBJ2-3|NA
TGTGCCAGCAGCTTCCGGGGGGGATTGGATACGCAGTATTTT
CASSFRGGLDTQYF
>TRBV5-5|NA|TRBJ2-5|few
TGTGCCAGCAGCTTATTTTCAAACCAAGAGACCCAGTACTTC
CASSLFSNQETQYF
>TRBV5-5|NA|TRBJ1-1|NA
TGTGCCAGCAGCCCGATTGACAGGAACACTGAAGCTTTCTTT
CASSPIDRNTEAFF
>TRBV5-1|NA|TRBJ1-1|many
TGCGCCAGCAGCTTGGCCGATCTGTATTCAACTGAAGCTTTCTTT
CASSLADLYSTEAFF
>TRBV7-9|NA|TRBJ2-3|many
TGTGCCAGCAGCTTAGGGGAGGCCGTCACAGATACGCAGTATTTT
CASSLGEAVTDTQYF
>TRBV7-9|NA|TRBJ2-7|few
TGTGCCAGCAGCTTAGCGGGCCTTTACGAGCAGTACTTC
CASSLAGLYEQYF
>TRBV25-1|NA|TRBJ2-6|many
TGTGCCAGCAGTGAATCCCTCCACCTCTCTGGGGCCAACGTCCTGACTTTC
CASSESLHLSGANVLTF
>TRBV4-3|NA|TRBJ2-7|few
TGCGCCAGCAGCCAAGGTTCCGATCGGCAGCAGTACTTC
CASSQGSDRQQYF
>TRBV6-4|TRBD1|TRBJ2-7|many
TGTGCCAGCAGTGATTCGGACAGGGTCTACGAGCAGTACTTC
CASSDSDRVYEQYF
>TRBV5-1|NA|TRBJ2-3|NA
TGCGCCAGCAGCTGGAGGGACACAGATACGCAGTATTTT
CASSWRDTDTQYF
>TRBV7-3|NA|TRBJ1-1|NA
TGTGCCAGCAGCTTAACGGGTCAGACTGAAGCTTTCTTT
CASSLTGQTEAFF
>TRBV7-9|NA|TRBJ1-5|NA
TGTGCCAGCAGCTTAGCGATCAATCAGCCCCAGCATTTT
CASSLAINQPQHF
>TRBV9|NA|TRBJ2-2|NA
TGTGCCAGCAGCGTAGGAAGACCAGGGTCTCCCACCGGGGAGCTGTTTTTT
CASSVGRPGSPTGELFF
>TRBV4-2|NA|TRBJ1-4|NA
TGTGCCAGCAGTATGGCAGGGGATCGGGAAAAACTGTTTTTT
CASSMAGDREKLFF
>TRBV7-2|TRBD2|TRBJ2-7|few
TGTGCCAGCAGCTTTACTAGCGGGGGGCCGCTCTACGAGCAGTACTTC
CASSFTSGGPLYEQYF
>TRBV5-1|NA|TRBJ2-2|NA
TGCGCCAGCACCCTAGAAGGGGGGAACACCGGGGAGCTGTTTTTT
CASTLEGGNTGELFF
>TRBV7-2|NA|TRBJ2-3|many
TGTGCCAGCAGCCCGTTGGGGCCCGGCCTTAATACGCAGTATTTT
CASSPLGPGLNTQYF
>TRBV28|TRBD1|TRBJ1-3|many
TGTGCCAGCAGTCCCGGGACAGGGAAGGTATATTTT
CASSPGTGKVYF
>TRBV10-3|NA|TRBJ1-1|many
TGTGCCATCACTGCCGGGGGCGAGGACACTGAAGCTTTCTTT
CAITAGGEDTEAFF
>TRBV20-1|NA|TRBJ1-5|NA
TGCAGTGCTAGTAACAGGGAGCGCAATCAGCCCCAGCATTTT
CSASNRERNQPQHF
>TRBV5-1|NA|TRBJ1-2|NA
TGCGCCAGCAGCCCCCGGGAAGTTAACTATGGCTACACCTTC
CASSPREVNYGYTF
>TRBV6-4|NA|TRBJ2-1|NA
TGTGCCAGCAGTCTAGACGCATTCTCCTACAATGAGCAGTTCTTC
CASSLDAFSYNEQFF
>TRBV11-3|NA|TRBJ2-4|NA
TGTGCCAGCAGCTTAGGCTTACGAGGGGCCAAAAACATTCAGTACTTC
CASSLGLRGAKNIQYF
>TRBV5-1|NA|TRBJ2-3|NA
TGCGCCAGCAGCTTGGGCTCGGGACCGAGCACAGATACGCAGTATTTT
CASSLGSGPSTDTQYF
>TRBV18|NA|TRBJ1-2|few
TGTGCCAGCTCACCACAGGTAGACACTTATGGCTACACCTTC
CASSPQVDTYGYTF
>TRBV6-1|TRBD1|TRBJ1-6|many
TGTGCCAGCAGCCGGGACAGTAATAATTCACCCCTCCACTTT
CASSRDSNNSPLHF
>TRBV20-1|TRBD1|TRBJ2-5|few
TGCAGTGCTACCGGGACAGGAGGAGAGACCCAGTACTTC
CSATGTGGETQYF
>TRBV5-4|TRBD1|TRBJ2-1|many
TGTGCCAGCAGCGCCGCGGCAGGGGGCGGGTCCTACAATGAGCAGTTCTTC
CASSAAAGGGSYNEQFF
>TRBV5-1|NA|TRBJ2-3|many
TGCGCCAGCCAGGCGGAGGCAGATACGCAGTATTTT
CASQAEADTQYF
>TRBV12-3/TRBV12-4|NA|TRBJ2-7|many
TGTGCCAGCAGCAAGGGACTGAACTCCTACGAGCAGTACTTC
CASSKGLNSYEQYF
>TRBV20-1|TRBD2|TRBJ2-5|NA
TGCAGTGCCTTCCTCAGGAGACCGGGACTAGGGCAAGAGACCCAGTACTTC
CSAFLRRPGLGQETQYF
>TRBV20-1|NA|TRBJ2-7|many
TGCAGTGCTAGGGGCGAAACTACCTACGAGCAGTACTTC
CSARGETTYEQYF
>TRBV7-9|NA|TRBJ1-1|many
TGTGCCAGCAGCTTAGCACTGCCAGAAGCTTTCTTT
CASSLALPEAFF